Included here is one TCR beta chain sequence, with context. The data originate from a study of blood T cell repertoires in COVID-19. Overall study context: Sources were T cells, B-cell-depleted T cells, or PBMCs; the material itself was cDNA or gDNA.

The germline V gene has CDR1 ENHRY and CDR2 SYGVKD. The CDR3 contains 16 residues. V shed 3 bases and J 6 bases; nucleotides not matched to a gene: 6. The protocol was immunoSEQ multiplex PCR, while the TCRdb copy is restricted to in-frame clones and leaves out a portion. Of roughly 100,000 clones listed, about 89% are singletons. This receptor was identified in a human donor in a cohort sampled during active COVID-19. The sample comprised peripheral blood. The chain employs TRBV10-3 and TRBJ2-1, with 12 bases aligning to TRBD2. The DNA of the CDR3 is TGTGCCATCAGTGACCGGACTAGCGGGATGGCCAATGAGCAGTTCTTC. Its translation: CAISDRTSGMANEQFF.